The TCR beta chain under discussion was sequenced for a study of vaccination and CD4 T cells after COVID-19. Study at large: Under 10 convalescent cases were mild and one was severe, and all had been SARS-CoV-2 positive by nasal swab PCR. Median time from COVID diagnosis to post-COVID sampling was roughly 100 days (35 to 161). Post-vaccine sampling followed dose two by a median 72 days (range 14 to 241). Some control cultures received a CEFX pool, which served as the positive control. Others received an HIV-1 Nef pool or no peptide.

The CDR3 is 12 amino acids. Germline CDR1 reads MNHEY; CDR2 reads SVGEGT. The ends were cut back, 6 bases at V and 6 bases at J, with 10 bases in the middle. The treatment here: approximately 9-day PBMC culture with coronavirus spike peptide pools or control peptides (ViraFEST assay). Comment on this clonotype: The antigen is undetermined.

The Oncomine TCR Beta short-read assay was what sequenced the DNA obtained from cultured CD4+ T cells. One entry per CDR3 protein results from TCRdb running MiXCR on the PCR reads. This table holds some 15,000 distinct CDR3 sequences, around 40% found once. The sample comprised cultured CD4+ T cells from blood. This clonotype was sampled from a human donor with COVID-19. The V gene is TRBV6-2 or TRBV6-3, the J gene TRBJ2-3; D uncertain. In DNA form, the CDR3 reads TGTGCCAGCAGCCGGCCCCCGGATACGCAGTATTTT. Translated: CASSRPPDTQYF.